This TCR beta chain was documented in a study of T cells in tuberculosis. Study details: This South African cohort compared adolescents with or without latent tuberculosis against adults with active tuberculosis. Study-wide points: Active tuberculosis TCR-alpha repertoires lay closer to GMM-specific TCRs than IGRA-negative controls, suggesting clonal expansion.

Comments on this clone: Its antigen is unknown.

The table came from immunoSEQ multiplex PCR; TCRdb's copy has only in-frame clones and leaves some out. The sample records 30,000 to 40,000 clones, approximately 97% being singletons. Adolescents were screened for latent TB by skin test and IGRA. On average about 100,000 T cells per donor were immunosequenced. What was sequenced was PBMCs. This clonotype originated in a donor aged 10 to 29 with latent tuberculosis or without tuberculosis infection.

CDR3 nucleotide sequence: TGTGCCAGCATTCTAACGGAGCGCATTTGGAACAATGAGCAGTTCTTC. Residues: CASILTERIWNNEQFF. V and J are TRBV27 and TRBJ2-1; unclear D gene. The germline V gene has CDR1 MNHEY and CDR2 SMNVEV (reference sequence). The CDR3 consists of 16 residues. Trimming shortened V by 7 bases and J by 5 bases, and 21 bases separated the two germline ends.